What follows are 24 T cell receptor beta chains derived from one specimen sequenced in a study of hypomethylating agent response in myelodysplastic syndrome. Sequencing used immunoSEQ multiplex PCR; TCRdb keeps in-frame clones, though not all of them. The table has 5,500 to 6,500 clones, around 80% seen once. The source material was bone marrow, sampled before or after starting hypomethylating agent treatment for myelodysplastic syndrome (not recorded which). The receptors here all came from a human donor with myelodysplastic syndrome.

The CDR3 sequence: CSVGPSGKTHYNEQFF. Written as DNA, the CDR3 is TGCAGCGTTGGGCCTAGCGGGAAAACCCACTACAATGAGCAGTTCTTC. The V and J genes are TRBV29-1 and TRBJ2-1; the match to TRBD2 covers 9 bases. V lost 4 bases to trimming and J lost 3 bases; unmatched junction nucleotides: 10. Germline CDR1 SQVTM, CDR2 ANQGSEA. This CDR3 contains 16 residues.

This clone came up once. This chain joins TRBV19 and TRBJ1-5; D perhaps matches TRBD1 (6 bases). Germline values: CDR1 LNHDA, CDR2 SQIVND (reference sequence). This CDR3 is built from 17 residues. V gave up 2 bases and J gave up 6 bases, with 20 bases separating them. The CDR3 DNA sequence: TGTGCCAGTAGTATAAGTACAGGGAGGGACACAGGTCAGCCCCAGCATTTT. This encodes CASSISTGRDTGQPQHF.

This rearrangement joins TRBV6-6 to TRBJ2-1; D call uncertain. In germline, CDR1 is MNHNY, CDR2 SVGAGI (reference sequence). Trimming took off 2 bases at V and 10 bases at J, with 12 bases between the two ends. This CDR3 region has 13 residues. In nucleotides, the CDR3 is TGTGCCAGCAGTTACGACAATTTAGGAGAGCAGTTCTTC. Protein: CASSYDNLGEQFF.

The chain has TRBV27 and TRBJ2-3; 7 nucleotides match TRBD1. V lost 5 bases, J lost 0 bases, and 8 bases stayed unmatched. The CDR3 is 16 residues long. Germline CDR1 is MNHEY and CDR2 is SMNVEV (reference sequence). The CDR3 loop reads CASSGRDSPSTDTQYF. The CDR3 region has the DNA TGTGCCAGCAGTGGACGGGACAGTCCTAGCACAGATACGCAGTATTTT.

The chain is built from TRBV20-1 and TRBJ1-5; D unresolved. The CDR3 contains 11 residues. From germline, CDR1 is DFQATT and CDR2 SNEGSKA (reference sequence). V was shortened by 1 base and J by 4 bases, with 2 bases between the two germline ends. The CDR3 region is CSARGNQPQHF. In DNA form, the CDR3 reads TGCAGTGCTAGAGGGAATCAGCCCCAGCATTTT.

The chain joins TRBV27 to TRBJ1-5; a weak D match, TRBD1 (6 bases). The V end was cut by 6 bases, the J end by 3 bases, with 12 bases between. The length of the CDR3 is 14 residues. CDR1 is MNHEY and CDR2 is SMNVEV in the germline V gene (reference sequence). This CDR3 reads CASRSQGLNQPQHF. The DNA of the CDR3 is TGTGCCAGCAGATCACAGGGACTCAATCAGCCCCAGCATTTT.

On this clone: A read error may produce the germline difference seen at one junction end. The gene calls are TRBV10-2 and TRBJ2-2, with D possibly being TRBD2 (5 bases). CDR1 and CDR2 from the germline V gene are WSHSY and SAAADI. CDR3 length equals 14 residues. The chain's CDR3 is CASLPRANTGELLF. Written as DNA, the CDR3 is TGCGCCAGTCTACCACGGGCGAACACCGGGGAGCTGCTTTTT.

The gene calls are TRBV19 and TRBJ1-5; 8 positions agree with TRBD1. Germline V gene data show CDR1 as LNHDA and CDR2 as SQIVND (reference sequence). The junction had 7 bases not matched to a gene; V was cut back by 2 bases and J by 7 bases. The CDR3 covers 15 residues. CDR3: CASSIRTGSIQPQHF. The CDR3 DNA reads TGTGCCAGTAGTATAAGGACAGGGAGTATCCAGCCCCAGCATTTT.

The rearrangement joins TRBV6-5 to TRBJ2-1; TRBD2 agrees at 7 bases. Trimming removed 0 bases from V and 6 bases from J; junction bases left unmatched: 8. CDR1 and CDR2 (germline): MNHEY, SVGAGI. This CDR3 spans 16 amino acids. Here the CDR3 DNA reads TGTGCCAGCAGTTACTCGAGGGGACTATTGGGCAATGAGCAGTTCTTC. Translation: CASSYSRGLLGNEQFF.

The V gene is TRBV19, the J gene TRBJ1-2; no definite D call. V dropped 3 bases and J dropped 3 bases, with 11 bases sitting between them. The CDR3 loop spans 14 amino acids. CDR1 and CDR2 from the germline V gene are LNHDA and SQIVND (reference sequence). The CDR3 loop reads CASSIPQWYYGYTF. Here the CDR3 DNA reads TGTGCCAGTAGTATCCCTCAGTGGTACTATGGCTACACCTTC.

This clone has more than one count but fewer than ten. The CDR3 DNA reads as TGCGCCAGCAGCTTCCAGGGAGACTATGGCTACACCTTC. It yields the protein CASSFQGDYGYTF. This chain connects TRBV5-1 to TRBJ1-2; TRBD1 might be the D (5 bases). The CDR3 has 13 residues. Looked up from germline, CDR1 is SGHRS and CDR2 is YFSETQ. Deletions cut 2 bases from V and 3 bases from J, with 8 bases between. Supplemented by reference TRBV5-1 and TRBJ1-2, the full variable domain reads KAGVTQTPRYLIKTRGQQVTLSCSPISGHRSVSWYQQTPGQGLQFLFEYFSETQRNKGNFPGRFSGRQFSNSRSEMNVSTLELGDSALYLCASSFQGDYGYTFGSGTRLTVV.

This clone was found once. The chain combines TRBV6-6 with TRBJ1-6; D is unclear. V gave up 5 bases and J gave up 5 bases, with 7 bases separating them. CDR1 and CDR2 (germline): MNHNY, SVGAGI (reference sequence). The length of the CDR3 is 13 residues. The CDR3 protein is CASSESDNSPLHF. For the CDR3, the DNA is TGTGCCAGCAGTGAGTCCGATAATTCACCCCTCCACTTT.

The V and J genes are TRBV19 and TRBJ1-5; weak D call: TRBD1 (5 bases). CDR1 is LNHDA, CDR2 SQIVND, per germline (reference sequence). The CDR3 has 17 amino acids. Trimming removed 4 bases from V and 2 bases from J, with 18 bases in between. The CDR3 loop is CASSTPRGRGGNQPQHF. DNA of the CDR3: TGTGCCAGTAGTACCCCGAGGGGCCGGGGAGGCAATCAGCCCCAGCATTTT.

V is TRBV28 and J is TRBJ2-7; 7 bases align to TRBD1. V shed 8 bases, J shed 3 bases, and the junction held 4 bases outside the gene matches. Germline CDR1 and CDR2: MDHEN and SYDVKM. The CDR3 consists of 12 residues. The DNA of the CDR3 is TGTGCCAGCCTCCGGGACAGCTACGAGCAGTACTTC. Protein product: CASLRDSYEQYF.

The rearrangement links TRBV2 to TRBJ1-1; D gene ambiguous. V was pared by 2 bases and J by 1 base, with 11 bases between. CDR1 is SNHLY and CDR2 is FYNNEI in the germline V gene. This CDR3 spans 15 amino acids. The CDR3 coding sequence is TGTGCCAGCAGTGAAAACCCAAGGCCGAACACTGAAGCTTTCTTT. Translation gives CASSENPRPNTEAFF.

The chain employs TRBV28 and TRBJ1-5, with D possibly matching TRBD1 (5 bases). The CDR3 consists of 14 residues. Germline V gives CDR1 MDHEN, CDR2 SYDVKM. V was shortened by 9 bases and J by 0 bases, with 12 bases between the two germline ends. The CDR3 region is CASTAGGSNQPQHF. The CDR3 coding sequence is TGTGCCAGTACAGCGGGGGGTAGCAATCAGCCCCAGCATTTT.

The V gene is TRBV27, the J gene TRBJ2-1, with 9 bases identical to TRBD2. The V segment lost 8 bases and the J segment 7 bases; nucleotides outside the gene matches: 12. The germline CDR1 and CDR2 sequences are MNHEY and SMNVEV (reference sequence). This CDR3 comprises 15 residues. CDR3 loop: CASDHTSGLGNEQFF. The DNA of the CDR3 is TGTGCCAGCGACCATACTAGCGGGCTGGGGAATGAGCAGTTCTTC.

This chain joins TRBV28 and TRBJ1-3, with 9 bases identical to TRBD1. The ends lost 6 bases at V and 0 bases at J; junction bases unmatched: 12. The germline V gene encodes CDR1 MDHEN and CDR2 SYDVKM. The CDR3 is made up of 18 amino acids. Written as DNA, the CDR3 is TGTGCCAGCAGGGTCCCTACGGGACAGGGTAACTCTGGAAACACCATATATTTT. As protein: CASRVPTGQGNSGNTIYF.

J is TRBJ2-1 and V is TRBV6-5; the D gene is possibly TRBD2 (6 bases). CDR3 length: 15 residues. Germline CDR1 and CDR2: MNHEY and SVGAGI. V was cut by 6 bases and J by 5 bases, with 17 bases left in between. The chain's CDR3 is CASSYAGTSNNEQFF. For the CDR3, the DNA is TGTGCCAGCAGCTACGCCGGGACTTCCAACAATGAGCAGTTCTTC.

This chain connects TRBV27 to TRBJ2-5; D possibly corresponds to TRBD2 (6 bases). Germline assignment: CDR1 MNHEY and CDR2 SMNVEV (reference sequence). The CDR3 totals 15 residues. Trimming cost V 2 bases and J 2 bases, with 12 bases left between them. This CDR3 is CASSLRRLGQETQYF. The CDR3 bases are TGTGCCAGCAGTTTACGCAGACTAGGGCAAGAGACCCAGTACTTC.

The CDR3 reads CASSVAPMMGIGTQYF. The CDR3 DNA reads TGTGCCAGCAGCGTAGCTCCTATGATGGGGATAGGTACGCAGTATTTT. The chain links TRBV9 to TRBJ2-3; D uncertain. This CDR3 is built from 16 residues. Trimming removed 0 bases at V and 8 bases at J, with 19 bases between. The V gene's germline CDR1 is SGDLS and CDR2 YYNGEE. Combining the CDR3 with reference TRBV9 and TRBJ2-3 gives the whole variable domain DSGVTQTPKHLITATGQRVTLRCSPRSGDLSVYWYQQSLDQGLQFLIQYYNGEERAKGNILERFSAQQFPDLHSELNLSSLELGDSALYFCASSVAPMMGIGTQYFGPGTRLTVL.

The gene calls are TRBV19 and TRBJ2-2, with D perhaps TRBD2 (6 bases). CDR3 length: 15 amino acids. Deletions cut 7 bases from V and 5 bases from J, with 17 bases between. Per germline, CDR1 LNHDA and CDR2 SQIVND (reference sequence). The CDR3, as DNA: TGTGCCAGTAAGAGGGGAGGTACCCATACCGGGGAGCTGTTTTTT. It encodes CASKRGGTHTGELFF.

For the CDR3, the DNA is TGTGCCAGCAGCTTTTTTGGGGAGGAAAATGAGCAGTTCTTC. Protein sequence: CASSFFGEENEQFF. The genes are TRBV7-9 and TRBJ2-1; the D gene is possibly TRBD2 (6 bases). CDR3 length equals 14 residues. Deletions cut 3 bases from V and 7 bases from J, with 13 bases between. The germline V gene has CDR1 SEHNR and CDR2 FQNEAQ (reference sequence).

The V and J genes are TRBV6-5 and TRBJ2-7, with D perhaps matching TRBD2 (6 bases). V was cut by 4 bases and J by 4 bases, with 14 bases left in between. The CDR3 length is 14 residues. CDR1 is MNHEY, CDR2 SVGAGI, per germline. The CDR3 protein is CASSLLAGVYEQYF. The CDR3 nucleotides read TGTGCCAGCAGTTTACTAGCTGGGGTTTACGAGCAGTACTTC.